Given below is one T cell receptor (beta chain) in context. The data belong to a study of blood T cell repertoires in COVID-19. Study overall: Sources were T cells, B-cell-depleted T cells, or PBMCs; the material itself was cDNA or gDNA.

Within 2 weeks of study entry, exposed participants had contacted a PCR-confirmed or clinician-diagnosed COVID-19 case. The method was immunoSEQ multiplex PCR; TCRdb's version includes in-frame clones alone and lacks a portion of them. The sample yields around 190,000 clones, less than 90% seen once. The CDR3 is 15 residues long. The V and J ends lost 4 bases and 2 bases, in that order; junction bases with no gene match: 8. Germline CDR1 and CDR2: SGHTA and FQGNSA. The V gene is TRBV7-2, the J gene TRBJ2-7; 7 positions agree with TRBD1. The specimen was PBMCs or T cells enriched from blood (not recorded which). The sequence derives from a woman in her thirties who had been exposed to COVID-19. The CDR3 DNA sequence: TGTGCCAGCAGCTCCTCGGGACAGAACCCCTACGAGCAGTACTTC. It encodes CASSSSGQNPYEQYF.